This T cell receptor beta chain appears in the sequencing data of a study of STAT5B mutations in CD4+ large granular lymphocyte leukemia. Study results and limitations: Roughly 27% of private leukemic clonotypes occurred rarely in other patients' non-leukemic repertoires. Higher CD4+ than CD8+ T-LGLL clonality might reflect small sample size. Compared with healthy controls (2/35), patient top clones favored TRBV06 (8/27). Patient CD4-sorted repertoires stayed more clonal than healthy ones after leukemic-clone removal.

The CDR3 spans 15 residues. V was cut by 1 base and J by 8 bases, with 17 bases left in between. CDR1 and CDR2 (germline): SGHTA, FQGNSA. Note on this clone: The antigen is not known.

Sequencing was performed with immunoSEQ multiplex PCR; in TCRdb, only in-frame clones are kept and a portion is missing. The sample includes about 21,000 clones, 70% of them seen just once. The chain carries TRBV7-2 and TRBJ1-2; D possibly corresponds to TRBD1 (5 bases). The receptor was derived from a human donor in good health. Sample: CD4+ T cells from blood buffy coats. CDR3 region: CASSLGFGAGPGYTF. Written as DNA, the CDR3 is TGTGCCAGCAGCTTAGGGTTTGGGGCAGGGCCCGGCTACACCTTC. The complete variable domain, with remaining parts taken from reference TRBV7-2 and TRBJ1-2, reads GAGVSQSPSNKVTEKGKDVELRCDPISGHTALYWYRQSLGQGLEFLIYFQGNSAPDKSGLPSDRFSAERTGGSVSTLTIQRTQQEDSAVYLCASSLGFGAGPGYTFGSGTRLTVV.